This record looks at one T cell receptor beta chain sequence and its context. No antigen is known for it. The sample holds no much larger clone one base away, and base qualities are not on file. This record comes from a study of blood T cell repertoires in COVID-19 (dated by TCRdb to the early 2020s). With regard to the full study: Collaborator samples came from the United States, Italy and Spain and covered acute and convalescent phases of COVID-19. HLA class I and class II types, where available, came from metadata supplied by the sample provider rather than from assay-based typing. The dataset comprised deeply sampled blood TCRbeta repertoires from subjects exposed to, actively infected with, or recovered from COVID-19. The repertoires were released in a freely available public database intended as a resource for research on the immune response to SARS-CoV-2. Nearly every sample came with metadata listing a de-identified subject ID, COVID-19 status, age in years and sex. Samples were obtained from the ongoing ImmuneRACE study (first 160 participants) and from over 1,000 subjects provided by 6 global collaborators. The prospective study material was composed of cDNA or gDNA derived from T cells, B-cell-depleted T cells, or PBMCs.

Overall results and qualifications from the work: The amount of clinical and demographic metadata varied by source and participant and was provided uncurated.

From the cysteine up to the phenylalanine, the CDR3 has a length of 12 residues. CDR3 DNA is the only sequence kept; it has 36 bases, read in frame from the first base. Taken from the germline V gene, the CDR1 and CDR2 loops are MNHEY and SVGAGI. Ends trimmed: V by 6 bases, J by 8 bases; bases unmatched to a gene: 4. Each collaborating institution followed its own protocols to collect whole blood in K2EDTA tubes. For TCRbeta analysis, collaborators shipped samples in one of three forms: frozen whole blood, isolated PBMCs, or DNA extracted from either of those sample types. TCRbeta CDR3 regions were amplified from genomic DNA using the immunoSEQ Assay, a bias-controlled multiplex PCR. Processing in the source paper ran as follows. Within the assay, amplification of reference gene primers was used to estimate how many nucleated cells each sample contained. Sequence reads were collapsed and filtered to measure the absolute abundance of every unique TCRbeta CDR3 rearrangement. For each sample, productive Simpson clonality was calculated as the square root of Simpson's diversity index across productive rearrangements. Here the immuneACCESS table is served through TCRdb, limited to in-frame sequences with V and J called. Missing clones are a known gap in these copies; in checked studies unresolved V genes cover under half, and the rest lacks a known reason. V and J calls and clone size are copied from that table; D and trimming were computed from the DNA. For this sample there are some 220,000 clones; more than 70% appear just once. Jointly, the top ten make up around 13% of the sample.

The receptor chain draws on TRBV6-5 and TRBJ1-5, with 7 bases in between that match TRBD1. Source material: peripheral blood. The receptor's source is a human donor in a cohort sampled during active COVID-19. Read as DNA, the sequence is TGTGCCAGCAGGGGAACAGGGGAGCCCCAGCATTTT. Translated, it gives CASRGTGEPQHF.